One T cell receptor beta chain is described in this entry. In its sample, this clone was seen once. This clone's antigen is unknown. No much larger clonotype is one base removed from it; base qualities were not supplied. These data belong to a study of blood T cell repertoires in COVID-19 (dated by TCRdb to about 2020). Describing the broader study: Samples covering the acute and convalescent phases of COVID-19 were provided by collaborators in the United States, Italy and Spain. The material from the prospective study consisted of cDNA or gDNA derived from T cells, B-cell-depleted T cells, or PBMCs. The dataset comprised deeply sampled blood TCRbeta repertoires from subjects exposed to, actively infected with, or recovered from COVID-19. A freely available public database, intended as a resource for researchers studying the immune response to SARS-CoV-2, is where the repertoires were released. Samples were obtained from the ongoing ImmuneRACE study (first 160 participants) and from 1,200 or so subjects provided by 6 global collaborators. A de-identified subject ID, COVID-19 status, age in years and sex were almost always included in the sample metadata. Where available, HLA class I and class II types were taken from metadata supplied by the sample provider and were not determined by assay-based typing.

The collaborating institutions used their own protocols to collect whole blood in K2EDTA tubes. Collaborator samples were shipped for TCRbeta analysis as frozen whole blood, isolated PBMCs, or DNA extracted from either sample type. The investigation overall reported the following: How much clinical and demographic metadata was included differed by source and by participant, and the metadata was provided uncurated.

TCRbeta CDR3 regions were amplified from genomic DNA using the immunoSEQ Assay, a bias-controlled multiplex PCR. In the original analysis: Within the assay, amplification of reference gene primers was used to estimate how many nucleated cells each sample contained. To quantify the absolute abundance of each unique TCRbeta CDR3 rearrangement, sequence reads were collapsed and filtered. Productive Simpson clonality was computed per sample as the square root of Simpson's diversity index over productive rearrangements. TCRdb obtained this table from immuneACCESS and retained in-frame rearrangements with V and J assigned. These tables miss some clones; where compared with another copy, unresolved V genes account for less than half of the shortfall, and the remainder is unexplained. That table supplies the V and J calls and clone size; D and trimming were determined from the DNA. Present in this sample are some 200,000 clones, just under 85% of which were seen just once. The top ten clones comprise roughly 7.6% of the sample.

The CDR3 covers 14 residues, taking in both the cysteine and the phenylalanine. The kept DNA is CDR3 alone, 42 bases in frame from the first base. Per the germline V gene, KGHSH is the CDR1 and LQKENI is the CDR2. V sheds 3 bases and J sheds 1 base, leaving 6 bases between their ends. The sequence derives from a woman in her 50s with active or convalescent COVID-19. The sample was peripheral blood. The chain joins TRBV18 to TRBJ2-2; the D gene lacks a confident call. The DNA sequence is given as TGTGCCAGCTCACCCTCACTGAACACCGGGGAGCTGTTTTTT. Its product reads: CASSPSLNTGELFF.